Below are 5 T cell receptor beta chains sequenced from a single sample in a study of CXCR3-negative and CXCR3-positive naive CD8 T cells. UMI labels and 5' RACE were used to prepare the TRB cDNA libraries. Reprocessing the 5' RACE reads, TCRdb reports a single entry for every CDR3 protein and omits DNA. The table lists 100,000 to 150,000 distinct CDR3 sequences, with nearly 0.5% in the top ten. Sequencing was performed on naive CXCR3- CD8+ T cells from blood. Described subset: CD45RO-CCR7+CD27+CD95- naive CD8+ T cells lacking CXCR3 (TNR3-). These TCRs come from a human donor in good health. Some clones in this sample may be carry-over from other donors' samples.

The chain is built from TRBV28 and TRBJ2-7. The CDR3 spans 13 residues. Germline V gene lookup returns CDR1 MDHEN and CDR2 SYDVKM. CDR3 amino acids: CASKYQGSYEQYF.

The chain employs TRBV6-5 and TRBJ2-1; with no DNA, the TCRdb D assignment of TRBD1 cannot be verified. This CDR3 is 16 amino acids long. CDR1 and CDR2 (germline): MNHEY, SVGAGI. The CDR3 sequence: CASRHTTGGTYNEQFF.

CDR3 region: CASGQTVSYEQYF. V gene TRBV7-2 combines with J gene TRBJ2-7; TCRdb designates TRBD1, a call that cannot be tested without DNA. Germline lookup yields CDR1 SGHTA and CDR2 FQGNSA. The CDR3 spans 13 residues.

The chain links TRBV5-1 to TRBJ1-1; TCRdb's D call, TRBD1, is unchecked because there is no DNA. Per germline, CDR1 SGHRS and CDR2 YFSETQ. The CDR3 has 14 amino acids. CDR3 in amino acids: CASSPGQGGTEAFF.

The rearrangement uses TRBV29-1 and TRBJ2-1; TCRdb proposes TRBD1, but this gene call is untestable without DNA. The CDR3 extends over 15 amino acids. CDR1 SQVTM and CDR2 ANQGSEA come from the germline V gene. The CDR3 here is CSVAPGGGAYNEQFF.